This T cell receptor (beta chain) was sequenced in a study of blood T cells in healthy people across ages. Next came a second PCR, run for about 6 to 11 cycles, which used a sample-barcoded 5' primer along with a J-beta primer mix. MiXCR, applied by TCRdb to the 5' RACE reads, yields one record per CDR3 protein. Among about 650,000 distinct CDR3 sequences listed, about a third were seen once. Trimming left V 2 bases short and J 2 bases short, with 6 bases between. CDR3 size: 13 residues. Germline CDR1 LGHDT, CDR2 YNNKEL (reference sequence). This clonotype was detected many times. Isolation of PBMCs gave at least 6.5 million cells per sample.

The chain couples TRBV3-1 to TRBJ2-5; D not resolved. The clonotype comes from a woman older than 75 in good health. Sequencing input: blood. In nucleotides, the CDR3 is TGTGCCAGCAGCCAACCGACGCAAGAGACCCAGTACTTC. Protein sequence: CASSQPTQETQYF.